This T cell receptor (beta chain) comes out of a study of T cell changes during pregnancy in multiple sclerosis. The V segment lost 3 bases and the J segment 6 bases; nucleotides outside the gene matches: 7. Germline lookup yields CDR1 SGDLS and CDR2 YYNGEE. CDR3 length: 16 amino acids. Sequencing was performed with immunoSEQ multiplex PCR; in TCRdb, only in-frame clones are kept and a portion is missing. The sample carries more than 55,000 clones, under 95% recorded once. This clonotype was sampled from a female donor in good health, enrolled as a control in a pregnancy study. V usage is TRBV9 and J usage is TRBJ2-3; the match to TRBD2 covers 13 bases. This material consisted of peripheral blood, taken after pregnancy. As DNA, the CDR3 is TGTGCCAGCAGCGCACCACTAGCGGGGGGGCCGGATACGCAGTATTTT. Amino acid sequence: CASSAPLAGGPDTQYF.